This T cell receptor (beta chain) was identified during a study of T cells in localized non-small cell lung cancer. Using immunoSEQ multiplex PCR, the repertoire was profiled, and TCRdb retains in-frame clones only, with some absent. Of some 80,000 clones in the sample, roughly four fifths were seen once. This clone has only one observation. Its antigen remains unknown. Study outcomes and limitations: Appearances in adjacent lung were noted for a median 57 of the top 100 tumor clones. A denser population of T cells in blood accompanied longer overall survival. It was uninvolved adjacent lung that showed the highest T cell clonality, exceeding tumor.

Germline CDR1 reads SQVTM; CDR2 reads ANQGSEA. V lost 6 bases, J lost 3 bases, and 12 bases lay in between. The CDR3 has 12 amino acids. The V call is TRBV29-1, the J call TRBJ2-7; D assignment may be TRBD1 or TRBD2 (5 bases each). The TCR comes from a man between 40 and 70 years old with stage I lung adenocarcinoma. The sample consisted of peripheral blood, taken before any cancer treatment. CDR3 in amino acids: CSVTGTVYEQYF. DNA for the CDR3: TGCAGCGTGACCGGGACGGTCTACGAGCAGTACTTC.